The 10 T cell receptor beta chains below were found in one sample sequenced in a study of Graves' ophthalmopathy and Graves' hyperthyroidism. CDR3 regions of TCR beta were amplified from RNA transcripts. Scientists carried out first-round RT-PCR using HTBI primers and then a second-round multiplex PCR. One entry per CDR3 protein, called by TCRdb with MiXCR from the multiplex PCR reads. In the table there are about 550,000 distinct CDR3 sequences, less than 40% of which are singletons. Sequencing was performed on peripheral blood or thyroid tissue (not recorded which). The receptors here all came from an adult man with Graves' hyperthyroidism.

The chain joins TRBV29-1 to TRBJ1-2; 9 bases agree with TRBD1. Germline V lookup: CDR1 SQVTM, CDR2 ANQGSEA. The CDR3 is made up of 15 amino acids. After removal of 5 bases from V and 7 bases from J, the junction contained 14 bases not matched to a gene. CDR3 protein: CSVMTGVGTGPGYTF. CDR3 nucleotides: TGCAGCGTTATGACAGGGGTCGGGACAGGGCCTGGCTACACCTTC. The full variable domain, its missing parts supplied by reference TRBV29-1 and TRBJ1-2, is SAVISQKPSRDICQRGTSLTIQCQVDSQVTMMFWYRQQPGQSLTLIATANQGSEATYESGFVIDKFPISRPNLTFSTLTVSNMSPEDSSIYLCSVMTGVGTGPGYTFGSGTRLTVV.

About this clonotype: The junction departs from the called germline gene at one end, perhaps through a read error. This sequence joins TRBV19 and TRBJ1-1; D is possibly TRBD1 (5 bases). Germline V lookup: CDR1 LNHDA, CDR2 SQIVND (reference sequence). The CDR3 extends over 14 amino acids. This chain's CDR3 is CASTPLDKNIEAFF. The CDR3 nucleotides read TGTGCCAGTACCCCCCTGGACAAGAACATTGAAGCTTTCTTT.

The chain has TRBV7-6 and TRBJ1-5, with D tentatively TRBD1 (6 bases). The V gene's germline CDR1 is SGHVS and CDR2 FNYEAQ. V lost 5 bases to trimming and J lost 2 bases, with 16 bases between them. This CDR3 is built from 16 residues. CDR3 protein: CASSRAGGRRNQPQHF. CDR3 DNA: TGTGCCAGCAGCCGAGCGGGGGGCCGTCGCAATCAGCCCCAGCATTTT.

This clonotype showed up just a few times. V is TRBV9 and J is TRBJ1-6, with 9 bases that match TRBD1. The CDR3 covers 15 residues. CDR1 and CDR2 from the germline V gene are SGDLS and YYNGEE. J was trimmed by 13 bases and V by 4 bases; bases with no gene match: 12. The CDR3 spells CASSPPGTGNPPLHF. The CDR3 DNA reads TGTGCCAGCAGCCCCCCGGGGACAGGGAACCCCCCCCTCCACTTT.

This clonotype was detected a few times. V is TRBV2 and J is TRBJ1-1, with D maybe TRBD1 (5 bases). CDR3 length equals 14 residues. Per the germline V gene, CDR1 is SNHLY and CDR2 is FYNNEI. V lost 6 bases and J lost 5, with 16 bases in between. The CDR3 bases are TGTGCCAGCAGGGGCAGGGCTGTTGGAACTGAAGCTTTCTTT. Residues: CASRGRAVGTEAFF. The whole variable domain, filled in from reference TRBV2 and TRBJ1-1, reads EPEVTQTPSHQVTQMGQEVILRCVPISNHLYFYWYRQILGQKVEFLVSFYNNEISEKSEIFDDQFSVERPDGSNFTLKIRSTKLEDSAMYFCASRGRAVGTEAFFGQGTRLTVV.

The chain is built from TRBV6-1 and TRBJ1-1, with TRBD1 matching 9 bases. This CDR3 has 14 amino acids. V shed 11 bases and J 1 base; nucleotides not matched to a gene: 8. Per the germline V gene, CDR1 is MNHNS and CDR2 is SASEGT. The CDR3 here is CALRQGQGNTEAFF. The DNA for the CDR3 is TGTGCCCTACGCCAGGGACAGGGGAACACTGAAGCTTTCTTT.

This clonotype was picked up a small number of times. V usage is TRBV4-1 and J usage is TRBJ1-1, with 12 bases matching TRBD1. This CDR3 comprises 15 residues. The V and J ends lost 8 bases and 5 bases, in that order; junction bases with no gene match: 9. Germline V gives CDR1 MGHRA, CDR2 YSYEKL. CDR3 DNA sequence: TGCGCCAGCCATGGATGGGACAGGGGGCAAACTGAAGCTTTCTTT. Its translation is CASHGWDRGQTEAFF.

The chain recombines TRBV13 with TRBJ2-2; no definite D call. CDR1 is PRHDT, CDR2 FYEKMQ, per germline (reference sequence). Between the trimmed V and J ends, which lost 6 bases and 3 bases, there was a span of 14 bases. This CDR3 comprises 15 residues. CDR3 protein: CASSFRTGDTGELFF. The CDR3 DNA sequence: TGTGCCAGCAGTTTCCGAACTGGGGACACCGGGGAGCTGTTTTTT.

As for this clonotype: This may be a read error, as it is one base from a much larger clone. V and J are TRBV9 and TRBJ2-2; perhaps TRBD2 as D (5 bases). Trimming shortened V by 4 bases and J by 2 bases, and 15 bases separated the two germline ends. Germline-derived CDR1 and CDR2 are SGDLS and YYNGEE. The length of the CDR3 is 16 residues. The CDR3 DNA sequence: TGTGCCAGCAGCCCAGTCGCGGGCCTAAACACCGGGGAGCTGTTTTTT. It codes for CASSPVAGLNTGELFF.

The chain uses TRBV7-9 and TRBJ1-4; TRBD1 is a possible D gene (5 bases). CDR1 and CDR2 (germline): SEHNR, FQNEAQ (reference sequence). V lost 4 bases and J lost 6, with 12 bases in between. This CDR3 is 14 amino acids long. The DNA for the CDR3 is TGTGCCAGCAGCTCCCGGGACGGAGATGAAAAACTGTTTTTT. This translates into CASSSRDGDEKLFF.